This T cell receptor (beta chain) stems from a study of blood T cell repertoires in COVID-19. This clone has more than one count but fewer than ten. Recruitment covered about two dozen US areas and drew participants whose ages spanned roughly 18 to 90 years. Profiling relied on immunoSEQ multiplex PCR, and the TCRdb table lists in-frame clones only, not all of them. Of roughly 290,000 clones listed, approximately 85% are singletons. This TCR came from a man under 40 who had recovered from COVID-19. The sample taken for sequencing was PBMCs or T cells enriched from blood (not recorded which).

The DNA for the CDR3 is TGTGCCAGCAGCGGACAGGGTAGCTCCTACGAGCAGTACTTC. This sequence encodes CASSGQGSSYEQYF. The chain joins TRBV6-5 to TRBJ2-7, with 8 positions matching TRBD1. Germline loops: CDR1 MNHEY, CDR2 SVGAGI. This CDR3 contains 14 residues. Losses at the gene ends were 6 bases for V and 0 bases for J; bases not matched to a gene: 4.